A single sample is the source of the 25 T cell receptor beta chains below, sequenced in a study of cytomegalovirus exposure and HLA in healthy donors. 13 Jbeta primers and 60 Vbeta primers were used for the PCR. Sequencing was performed with immunoSEQ multiplex PCR; in TCRdb, only in-frame clones are kept and a portion is missing. The data contain 150,000 to 200,000 clones, 80% of them singletons. The sample comprised PBMCs. The source of these receptors is a man younger than 35 in good health and CMV-seropositive.

CDR3 in amino acids: CASRTGDEKLFF. The DNA for the CDR3 is TGTGCCAGCCGGACAGGGGATGAAAAACTGTTTTTT. V is TRBV28 and J is TRBJ1-4; 9 bases agree with TRBD1. After removal of 8 bases from V and 6 bases from J, the junction contained 1 base not matched to a gene. Germline V lookup: CDR1 MDHEN, CDR2 SYDVKM. This CDR3 region has 12 residues. Full variable domain (rest looked up from reference TRBV28 and TRBJ1-4): DVKVTQSSRYLVKRTGEKVFLECVQDMDHENMFWYRQDPGLGLRLIYFSYDVKMKEKGDIPEGYSVSREKKERFSLILESASTNQTSMYLCASRTGDEKLFFGSGTQLSVL.

The V call is TRBV28, the J call TRBJ1-4; D is unresolved. Deletions cut 2 bases from V and 0 bases from J, with 13 bases between. This CDR3 spans 17 amino acids. CDR1 and CDR2 from the germline V gene are MDHEN and SYDVKM. The CDR3 loop reads CASSLHGYSPTNEKLFF. CDR3 nucleotides: TGTGCCAGCAGTTTACATGGTTACAGCCCAACTAATGAAAAACTGTTTTTT.

The chain has TRBV9 and TRBJ2-3, with D perhaps TRBD1 (5 bases). V was shortened by 0 bases and J by 1 base, with 6 bases between the two germline ends. CDR3 size: 14 residues. Germline CDR1 reads SGDLS; CDR2 reads YYNGEE. CDR3: CASSVEGGTDTQYF. In DNA form, the CDR3 reads TGTGCCAGCAGCGTAGAAGGGGGCACAGATACGCAGTATTTT.

The J gene is TRBJ2-3, the V gene TRBV7-3; 8 bases line up with TRBD2. Per the germline V gene, CDR1 is SGHTA and CDR2 is FQGTGA. The CDR3 sequence is 15 residues long. With 4 bases clipped from V and 1 base from J, the junction kept 4 bases outside the gene matches. CDR3 sequence reads: CASSSGTSGTDTQYF. The CDR3 nucleotides read TGTGCCAGCAGCTCCGGGACTAGTGGCACAGATACGCAGTATTTT.

V is TRBV27 and J is TRBJ2-7; the match to TRBD1 covers 7 bases. The V segment lost 5 bases and the J segment 2 bases; nucleotides outside the gene matches: 6. CDR1 and CDR2 (germline): MNHEY, SMNVEV (reference sequence). The CDR3 is made up of 14 amino acids. CDR3 residues: CASSLNRGTYEQYF. CDR3 DNA sequence: TGTGCCAGCAGTCTAAACAGGGGTACCTACGAGCAGTACTTC.

CDR3 in DNA: TGCGCCAGCAGTGAGGCGGGAGGGCCTTACAATGAGCAGTTCTTC. This encodes CASSEAGGPYNEQFF. The gene calls are TRBV10-2 and TRBJ2-1, with 9 bases aligning to TRBD2. CDR1 is WSHSY and CDR2 is SAAADI in the germline V gene. Trimming at V came to 2 bases and at J to 4 bases, leaving 3 bases not matched to a gene. The CDR3 is 15 amino acids.

Written as DNA, the CDR3 is TGTGCCAGCAGTGAAGGACTAGCGCCTAATGAGCAGTTCTTC. Its translation: CASSEGLAPNEQFF. V and J are TRBV2 and TRBJ2-1; 8 bases map to TRBD2. The CDR3 covers 14 residues. The V segment lost 1 base and the J segment 7 bases; nucleotides outside the gene matches: 3. Looked up from germline, CDR1 is SNHLY and CDR2 is FYNNEI.

The chain links TRBV29-1 to TRBJ2-5; 7 bases line up with TRBD1. The trim removed 6 bases at V and 4 bases at J, leaving 11 bases unmatched. Germline V gives CDR1 SQVTM, CDR2 ANQGSEA. CDR3 size: 14 residues. This CDR3 reads CSVRGDREGETQYF. Written as DNA, the CDR3 is TGCAGCGTACGTGGAGACAGGGAAGGAGAGACCCAGTACTTC.

The chain carries TRBV6-5 and TRBJ2-5; TRBD1 is a possible D gene (6 bases). In germline, CDR1 is MNHEY, CDR2 SVGAGI. This CDR3 region has 14 residues. Deletions cut 6 bases from V and 2 bases from J, with 13 bases between. Here the CDR3 reads CASRDGQIQETQYF. CDR3 bases: TGTGCCAGCAGGGATGGACAGATACAAGAGACCCAGTACTTC.

Only a few counts were recorded for this clone. The chain carries TRBV6-6 and TRBJ1-4, with D uncertain. Germline CDR1 is MNHNY and CDR2 is SVGAGI (reference sequence). The CDR3 is 13 amino acids. V lost 6 bases, J lost 0 bases, and 5 bases lay in between. The CDR3 reads CASRGATNEKLFF. CDR3 bases: TGTGCCAGCAGGGGAGCAACTAATGAAAAACTGTTTTTT.

The chain has TRBV5-4 and TRBJ2-7; tentative D call: TRBD2 (7 bases). Trimming stripped 4 bases from V and 5 bases from J, with 16 bases between. The CDR3 is 14 amino acids. The germline V gene encodes CDR1 SGHNT and CDR2 YYREEE (reference sequence). The CDR3 DNA sequence: TGTGCCAGCAGCCCTCGGGGAGGGACACACGAGCAGTACTTC. This translates into CASSPRGGTHEQYF.

This chain uses TRBV6-1 with TRBJ2-7, with 7 bases lining up with TRBD2. The CDR3 is 14 residues long. J was trimmed by 6 bases and V by 1 base; bases with no gene match: 6. CDR1 and CDR2 (germline): MNHNS, SASEGT. CDR3 DNA: TGTGCCAGCAGTGAAGGACTAGCTGGGCTCGAGCAGTACTTC. Amino acids: CASSEGLAGLEQYF.

The chain combines TRBV7-9 with TRBJ2-1, with a possible D match to TRBD2 (7 bases). Germline V gene sequence: CDR1 SEHNR, CDR2 FQNEAQ (reference sequence). V was cut by 5 bases and J by 8 bases, with 22 bases left in between. This CDR3 spans 16 amino acids. CDR3 loop: CASSTWRGGHFDEQFF. The CDR3, as DNA: TGTGCCAGCAGCACCTGGAGGGGGGGGCACTTCGATGAGCAGTTCTTC.

Note on this clone: The junction does not match germline at one end; this may be a read error. This chain joins TRBV4-1 and TRBJ1-1; no definite D call. This CDR3 region has 10 residues. The V gene's germline CDR1 is MGHRA and CDR2 YSYEKL. CDR3: CASSQGTVVF. DNA of the CDR3: TGCGCCAGCAGCCAAGGTACAGTGGTTTTT.

The rearrangement links TRBV6-6 to TRBJ2-7; TRBD2 might be the D (6 bases). The CDR3 consists of 12 residues. Germline CDR1 MNHNY, CDR2 SVGAGI (reference sequence). Deletions cut 4 bases from V and 3 bases from J, with 7 bases between. The CDR3 bases are TGTGCCAGCAGTTCGGGACTCTACGAGCAGTACTTC. It specifies CASSSGLYEQYF.

This clone was recorded a few times. The rearrangement uses TRBV4-2 and TRBJ2-1; 10 nucleotides align to TRBD2. The germline V gene has CDR1 LGHNA and CDR2 YNFKEQ. The CDR3 runs to 17 residues. V dropped 1 base and J dropped 0; count of bases not matched to a gene: 3. CDR3 protein: CASSQGSSGSSYNEQFF. CDR3 nucleotides: TGTGCCAGCAGCCAAGGCTCTAGCGGGAGCTCCTACAATGAGCAGTTCTTC.

This clone was counted a few times. The J gene is TRBJ1-5, the V gene TRBV19; no firm D call. From germline, CDR1 is LNHDA and CDR2 SQIVND (reference sequence). This CDR3 is built from 15 residues. Trimming shortened V by 2 bases and J by 0 bases, and 8 bases separated the two germline ends. In DNA form, the CDR3 reads TGTGCCAGTAGTATATTCGTTAATAGCAATCAGCCCCAGCATTTT. Translation gives CASSIFVNSNQPQHF.

V usage is TRBV9 and J usage is TRBJ2-1; a possible D gene is TRBD2 (6 bases). The CDR3 is made up of 16 amino acids. CDR1 is SGDLS, CDR2 YYNGEE, per germline. Trimming shortened V by 3 bases and J by 0 bases, and 13 bases separated the two germline ends. The CDR3 DNA reads as TGTGCCAGCAGCGACGGGACTTATCGCTCCTACAATGAGCAGTTCTTC. Its translation is CASSDGTYRSYNEQFF.

J is TRBJ1-2 and V is TRBV29-1; 10 nucleotides line up with TRBD1. The germline V gene has CDR1 SQVTM and CDR2 ANQGSEA. This CDR3 comprises 12 residues. The junction had 3 bases not matched to a gene; V was cut back by 6 bases and J by 5 bases. CDR3 amino acids: CSVDRGGYGYTF. DNA of the CDR3: TGCAGCGTGGACAGGGGGGGATATGGCTACACCTTC.

V is TRBV10-2 and J is TRBJ1-2; possible D gene TRBD1, 6 bases. The germline V gene encodes CDR1 WSHSY and CDR2 SAAADI. Deletions cut 10 bases from V and 6 bases from J, with 21 bases between. CDR3 size: 14 residues. In nucleotides, the CDR3 is TGCGCCACCAGCCGGTCGAAGGGGGTAGATGGCTACACCTTC. This gives the protein CATSRSKGVDGYTF.

This clone was observed a handful of times. This sequence joins TRBV19 and TRBJ1-5; 8 bases are a match to TRBD1. Germline CDR1 is LNHDA and CDR2 is SQIVND (reference sequence). This CDR3 contains 15 residues. Unmatched junction bases numbered 11, after V lost 6 bases and J lost 7 bases. The CDR3 loop is CASSVSAGGEQPQHF. Here the CDR3 DNA reads TGTGCCAGTAGCGTTTCAGCAGGGGGCGAGCAGCCCCAGCATTTT. The full variable domain, with the rest looked up from reference TRBV19 and TRBJ1-5, is DGGITQSPKYLFRKEGQNVTLSCEQNLNHDAMYWYRQDPGQGLRLIYYSQIVNDFQKGDIAEGYSVSREKKESFPLTVTSAQKNPTAFYLCASSVSAGGEQPQHFGDGTRLSIL.

This clone was seen just once. The chain combines TRBV27 with TRBJ2-7; TRBD1 matches at 8 bases. CDR3 length: 12 amino acids. J lost 6 bases, V lost 6 bases, and 4 bases had no gene match. Germline lookup yields CDR1 MNHEY and CDR2 SMNVEV (reference sequence). CDR3 in amino acids: CASRTGEREQYF. CDR3 DNA sequence: TGTGCCAGCAGGACAGGGGAACGCGAGCAGTACTTC.

V usage is TRBV7-8 and J usage is TRBJ2-3, with D unresolved. Trimming stripped 5 bases from V and 1 base from J, with 13 bases between. Per germline, CDR1 SGHVS and CDR2 FQNEAQ. The CDR3 runs 15 residues. CDR3 in amino acids: CASSPLGGRTDTQYF. The CDR3 DNA is TGTGCCAGCAGCCCCCTAGGTGGCCGCACAGATACGCAGTATTTT.

This chain joins TRBV28 and TRBJ1-2; possible D gene TRBD1, 5 bases. V lost 10 bases and J lost 5, with 23 bases in between. The CDR3 sequence is 15 residues long. The germline V gene encodes CDR1 MDHEN and CDR2 SYDVKM. This chain's CDR3 is CAIASAMGGRYGYTF. The CDR3 coding sequence is TGTGCCATTGCGTCCGCCATGGGGGGGAGATATGGCTACACCTTC.

This chain joins TRBV2 and TRBJ1-1; 8 positions match TRBD1. From germline, CDR1 is SNHLY and CDR2 FYNNEI. The CDR3 spans 17 residues. Germline trimming cut 8 bases from V and 0 bases from J; bases unmatched to any gene: 14. The CDR3 spells CASPVGITGGMNTEAFF. The CDR3 DNA reads TGTGCCAGCCCAGTCGGGATAACAGGGGGTATGAACACTGAAGCTTTCTTT.